Sequencing of this TCR beta chain was carried out in a study of PD-L1 blockade in urothelial cancer. The overall study: Atezolizumab (1,200 mg intravenously every 3 weeks) began around 2014 for patients. Blood yielded a median of about 150,000 T cells per sample.

Time point of the sample: pretreatment peripheral blood. Urothelial carcinoma, locally advanced or metastatic, affected the patients. Germline V gives CDR1 SGDLS, CDR2 YYNGEE. This CDR3 has 14 residues. V lost 1 base and J lost 7, with 11 bases in between. Clones were read by immunoSEQ multiplex PCR, and TCRdb kept only the in-frame ones, dropping some. This table has 70,000 to 80,000 clones, 85% appearing once. The V gene is TRBV9, the J gene TRBJ1-4; no reliable D call. The sequencing used PBMCs, collected around atezolizumab (anti-PD-L1) treatment. The clonotype was recovered from a man aged 40-50 years with urothelial cancer. The chain's CDR3 is CASSVMERSEKLFF. As DNA, the CDR3 is TGTGCCAGCAGCGTAATGGAGAGGAGTGAAAAACTGTTTTTT.